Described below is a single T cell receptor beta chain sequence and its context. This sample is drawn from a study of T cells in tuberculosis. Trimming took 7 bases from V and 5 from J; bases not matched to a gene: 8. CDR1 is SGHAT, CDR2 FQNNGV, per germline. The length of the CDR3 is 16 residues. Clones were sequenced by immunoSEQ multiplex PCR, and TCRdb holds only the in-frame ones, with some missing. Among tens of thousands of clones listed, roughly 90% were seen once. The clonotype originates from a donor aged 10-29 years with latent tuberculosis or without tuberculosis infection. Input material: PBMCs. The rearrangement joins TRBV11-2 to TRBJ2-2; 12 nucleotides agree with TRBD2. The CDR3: CASTTLAGGKTGELFF. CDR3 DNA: TGTGCCAGCACCACACTAGCGGGGGGAAAGACCGGGGAGCTGTTTTTT.